A selection of T cell receptor beta chains follows, all from one sample in a study of T cell repertoires in cytomegalovirus infection. MiXCR was run by TCRdb on the reads, yielding one entry per CDR3 protein. The repertoire includes around 450,000 distinct CDR3 sequences, about 33% of them detected once, and roughly 13% sits in the top ten. The specimen sequenced was PBMCs. These receptors originate from a human donor in good health (CMV status not recorded). Some clones in this sample may be carry-over from other donors' samples. Each CDR3 is given with its conserved first and last residue. D genes are given only for firm matches. Where a row states a size, it is once, few, many or the class of an expanded clone; other rows omit it.

v_call	j_call	d_call	clone_size	cdr3_nt	cdr3_aa
TRBV10-2	TRBJ1-2	-	few	TGCGCCAGCAGTGAGTCGCTGGACTATGGCTACACCTTC	CASSESLDYGYTF
TRBV7-9	TRBJ1-1	-	-	TGTGCCAGCCTCATGGGGAGCACTGAAGCTTTCTTT	CASLMGSTEAFF
TRBV5-4	TRBJ2-1	TRBD1	-	TGTGCCAGCAGCTTGTTACGGGACGGGACAGGGGTGGGAGAGCAGTTCTTC	CASSLLRDGTGVGEQFF
TRBV12-3/TRBV12-4	TRBJ2-7	TRBD1	-	TGTGCCAGCAGTACCCGACAGGGTAACGAGCAGTACTTC	CASSTRQGNEQYF
TRBV7-8	TRBJ1-1	-	many	TGTGCCAGCAGCTGGGGCGGGGAAGCTTTCTTT	CASSWGGEAFF
TRBV12-3/TRBV12-4	TRBJ1-1	-	many	TGTGCCAGCAGTCAAACAGTGAACACTGAAGCTTTCTTT	CASSQTVNTEAFF
TRBV6-2/TRBV6-3	TRBJ2-7	-	-	TGTGCCAGCAGGCCACAGGGATCCGAGCAGTACTTC	CASRPQGSEQYF
TRBV19	TRBJ1-5	-	-	TGTGCCAGTAAAGGGGACTATAGCAATCAGCCCCAGCATTTT	CASKGDYSNQPQHF
TRBV4-3	TRBJ1-2	-	few	TGCGCCAGCAGCCAAGATTTTTTCGGGAAATATGGCTACACCTTC	CASSQDFFGKYGYTF
TRBV2	TRBJ2-5	-	-	TGTGCCAGCACCGGAACCTCCGGCGCGGAGACCCAGTACTTC	CASTGTSGAETQYF
TRBV18	TRBJ1-5	TRBD1	few	TGTGCCAGCTCACCTCCGGGACAGAATCAGCCCCAGCATTTT	CASSPPGQNQPQHF
TRBV6-5	TRBJ2-6	TRBD1	-	TGTGCCAGCAGTTTAGGGACAGGACGCTCTGGGGCCAACGTCCTGACTTTC	CASSLGTGRSGANVLTF
TRBV19	TRBJ2-5	-	few	TGTGCCAGTAGGTCATGGGAGAAGACCCAGTACTTC	CASRSWEKTQYF
TRBV4-3	TRBJ2-3	TRBD2	many	TGCGCCAGCAGCCCGAACCCCACTAGCGGGGGACCAGGGGATACGCAGTATTTT	CASSPNPTSGGPGDTQYF
TRBV6-1	TRBJ1-5	TRBD1	many	TGTGCCAGCAGTGATGTGGGACAGGGGTATGGCAATCAGCCCCAGCATTTT	CASSDVGQGYGNQPQHF
TRBV15	TRBJ2-3	TRBD2	-	TGTGCCACCAGCAGAGCAGAATGGTTACTCTGGCCCATAGCGGGGCTCAGCACAGATACGCAGTATTTT	CATSRAEWLLWPIAGLSTDTQYF
TRBV11-2	TRBJ1-4	-	many	TGTGCCAGCAGCGCTACTAATGAAAAACTGTTTTTT	CASSATNEKLFF
TRBV12-3/TRBV12-4	TRBJ1-2	TRBD1	-	TGTGCCAGCAGTTTCACCCCTTCCGCGGGACAGCCTCTCTATGGCTACACCTTC	CASSFTPSAGQPLYGYTF
TRBV7-6	TRBJ2-5	TRBD1	-	TGTGCCAGCAGCGGAGGGTGGACAGGGAAGATACAAGAGACCCAGTACTTC	CASSGGWTGKIQETQYF
TRBV20-1	TRBJ1-3	-	many	TGCAGTGCCCGGGTGGGGGGAAACACCATATATTTT	CSARVGGNTIYF
TRBV12-3/TRBV12-4	TRBJ1-4	-	few	TGTGCCAGCAGTTACCCCAAGGGAGTAGGCGAAAAACTGTTTTTT	CASSYPKGVGEKLFF
TRBV14	TRBJ2-2	-	-	TGTGCCAGCCGACCGGCAGGGAACACCGGGGAGCTGTTTTTT	CASRPAGNTGELFF
TRBV7-2	TRBJ2-7	-	many	TGTGCCAGCAGCTTAGAACCGGGGAACTACGAGCAGTACTTC	CASSLEPGNYEQYF
TRBV6-1	TRBJ2-1	-	many	TGTGCCAGCAGCCCTTCCGCGCGTAGGGGCAACAATGAGCAGTTCTTC	CASSPSARRGNNEQFF
TRBV6-2/TRBV6-3	TRBJ2-2	-	few	TGTGCCAGCAGCCTCAGACTAGGAGGCACCGGGGAGCTGTTTTTT	CASSLRLGGTGELFF
TRBV19	TRBJ2-5	TRBD1	few	TGTGCCAGTAGTAAAGACAGGGGAGAGACCCAGTACTTC	CASSKDRGETQYF
TRBV7-2	TRBJ2-5	-	many	TGTGCCAGCAGCCCCCAGGCGGGCGGGTTAGAGACCCAGTACTTC	CASSPQAGGLETQYF
TRBV11-2	TRBJ1-4	-	-	TGTGCCAGCAGCTCCTCACCGGGGGTGCTCAAGGAAAAACTGTTTTTT	CASSSSPGVLKEKLFF
TRBV20-1	TRBJ1-3	-	-	TGCAGTGCTATAGTAAGGGCCCTCTCTGGAAACACCATATATTTT	CSAIVRALSGNTIYF
TRBV2	TRBJ1-2	TRBD1	few	TGTGCCAGTCAGCCGGGACAGGGCGTAAGAAACGGCTACACCTTC	CASQPGQGVRNGYTF
TRBV6-1	TRBJ1-1	-	-	TGTGCCAGCAGTGAGACGCGTCCAACTGAAGCTTTCTTT	CASSETRPTEAFF
TRBV6-2/TRBV6-3	TRBJ2-5	TRBD2	-	TGTGCCAGCAGTCCGGGACTAGCTAGTGGGACCAAGTACTTC	CASSPGLASGTKYF
TRBV7-3	TRBJ1-1	TRBD1	few	TGTGCCAGCAGCCCACGACAGGGGGCTGAAGCTTTCTTT	CASSPRQGAEAFF
TRBV6-6	TRBJ1-2	-	few	TGTGCCAGCAGTCAGAGTGGGACGGACTATGGCTACACCTTC	CASSQSGTDYGYTF
TRBV19	TRBJ1-1	-	-	TGTGCCAGTATTATCAGGGAATCAGGGACTGAAGCTTTCTTT	CASIIRESGTEAFF
TRBV20-1	TRBJ2-3	TRBD1	few	TGCAGTGCCCCGGGACAGGGCCTCACAGATACGCAGTATTTT	CSAPGQGLTDTQYF
TRBV6-1	TRBJ2-2	-	few	TGTGCCAGCAGTTACCACCGGGACAACCCGTCCGGGGAGCTGTTTTTT	CASSYHRDNPSGELFF
TRBV5-1	TRBJ2-5	TRBD2	-	TGCGCCAGCAGCCGGACTAGCGGGACAGGCCGGGAGACCCAGTACTTC	CASSRTSGTGRETQYF
TRBV28	TRBJ2-5	TRBD1	-	TGTGCCAGCAGTTTCTTGGGGACAGGTGAAGAGACCCATTACTTC	CASSFLGTGEETHYF
TRBV20-1	TRBJ1-1	-	-	TGCAGTGCTAGAGACCTAGGGGGGGGGGTGAACACTGAAGCTTTCTTT	CSARDLGGGVNTEAFF
TRBV7-9	TRBJ1-6	-	-	TGTGCCAGCAGCTTACGCCCGACAACCGGCTGGGGATCACCCCTCCACTTT	CASSLRPTTGWGSPLHF
TRBV7-2	TRBJ2-7	-	many	TGTGCCAGCAGCTTAGATTTTGGGCCGGGGGGCGCGGACTACGAGCAGTACTTC	CASSLDFGPGGADYEQYF
TRBV6-8	TRBJ1-5	-	-	TGTGCCAGCAGGGCCAACAGGGACCCTACTTTAGCTCAGCCCCAGCATTTT	CASRANRDPTLAQPQHF
TRBV6-5	TRBJ1-2	-	-	TGTGCCAGCAGATCTAATAGGAGGGCTAACTATGGCTACACCTTC	CASRSNRRANYGYTF
TRBV6-2/TRBV6-3	TRBJ2-3	-	few	TGTGCCAGCAGTGCGCCCCTTGGGGCCGGGACGCAGTATTTT	CASSAPLGAGTQYF
TRBV25-1	TRBJ2-3	TRBD2	-	TGTGCCAGCAGTGAGCCATTGGGACTAGCGGGGGCAGATACGCAGTATTTT	CASSEPLGLAGADTQYF
TRBV28	TRBJ1-2	TRBD1	few	TGTGCCAGCAGTCGACAGGGACTCGGGGGTGGCTACACCTTC	CASSRQGLGGGYTF
TRBV12-3/TRBV12-4	TRBJ2-5	TRBD2	-	TGTGCCAGCAGTTTCCAGGGACTACTATTCAAAGAGACCCAGTACTTC	CASSFQGLLFKETQYF
TRBV9	TRBJ1-3	-	-	TGTGCCAGCAGCTCCCAGAGCCGGTTCTCTGGAAACACCATATATTTT	CASSSQSRFSGNTIYF
TRBV19	TRBJ2-7	-	-	TGTGCCAGTAGACCTGGGGGGAACTCCTACGAGCAGTACTTC	CASRPGGNSYEQYF
TRBV28	TRBJ1-4	-	few	TGTGCCAGCAGTTTTCGATTGGGGGAAAAACTGTTTTTT	CASSFRLGEKLFF